The 14 T cell receptor beta chains below all came from one sample that was sequenced in a study of blood T cell repertoires in COVID-19. Repertoires were generated with immunoSEQ multiplex PCR, while TCRdb's copy carries only in-frame clones and drops some. Of some 350,000 clones in the sample, approximately 89% are singletons; the top ten hold approximately 5.3%. The specimen sequenced was PBMCs or T cells enriched from blood (not recorded which). Source of these receptors: a woman in her 30s who had recovered from COVID-19.

This sequence joins TRBV6-5 and TRBJ1-2, with D hard to call. The CDR3 extends over 14 amino acids. CDR1 MNHEY and CDR2 SVGAGI come from the germline V gene. V was pared by 4 bases and J by 2 bases, with 11 bases between. The CDR3 coding sequence is TGTGCCAGCAGTTCGGCGGGAGAGAACTATGGCTACACCTTC. The encoded protein is CASSSAGENYGYTF.

The J gene is TRBJ2-7, the V gene TRBV6-5, with TRBD1 as a possible D gene (6 bases). V lost 6 bases and J 7 bases, leaving 19 bases between the germline ends. The CDR3 loop spans 14 amino acids. Germline CDR1 is MNHEY and CDR2 is SVGAGI. DNA of the CDR3: TGTGCCAGCAGATCACGGACAGTTCTGGGGGAGCAGTACTTC. Residues: CASRSRTVLGEQYF.

The gene calls are TRBV28 and TRBJ1-1; 11 nucleotides align to TRBD1. The CDR3 runs to 14 residues. The V and J ends lost 6 bases and 10 bases, in that order; junction bases with no gene match: 10. The germline gives CDR1 MDHEN, CDR2 SYDVKM. This CDR3 reads CASRRAGTGGPAFF. CDR3 nucleotide sequence: TGTGCCAGCAGGAGGGCGGGGACAGGGGGTCCAGCTTTCTTT.

The V gene is TRBV5-6, the J gene TRBJ2-7, with unresolved D. This CDR3 is 16 amino acids long. Germline V gene data show CDR1 as SGHDT and CDR2 as YYEEEE. V was pared by 0 bases and J by 0 bases, with 13 bases between. The CDR3 loop is CASSLVGAASSYEQYF. CDR3 bases: TGTGCCAGCAGCTTGGTTGGAGCCGCTAGCTCCTACGAGCAGTACTTC.

This chain connects TRBV27 to TRBJ2-1; weak D call: TRBD2 (7 bases). The germline V and J ends were trimmed by 7 bases and 4 bases, with 29 bases remaining between them. CDR3 length: 19 residues. Germline V CDR1 and CDR2: MNHEY, SMNVEV (reference sequence). The DNA for the CDR3 is TGTGCCAGCATATCCCGAGGACAGAAATTTGGCGGGGGATACAATGAGCAGTTCTTC. Amino acids: CASISRGQKFGGGYNEQFF.

The V gene is TRBV5-1, the J gene TRBJ2-5, with 8 nucleotides matching TRBD1. The V segment lost 0 bases and the J segment 5 bases; nucleotides outside the gene matches: 12. The CDR3 spans 17 residues. The V gene's germline CDR1 is SGHRS and CDR2 YFSETQ. The CDR3 nucleotides are TGCGCCAGCAGCTTGGCCCCCCTCGGACAGGGTGGCGAGACCCAGTACTTC. Encoded protein: CASSLAPLGQGGETQYF.

This clone was observed many times. One end of the junction varies from germline; a read error may be responsible. The chain employs TRBV6-5 and TRBJ1-3; 9 bases match TRBD1. The CDR3 consists of 15 residues. Per the germline V gene, CDR1 is MNHEY and CDR2 is SVGAGI. In DNA form, the CDR3 reads TGTGCCAGCATTTACTCCGGACAGGGGGGAAACACCATATATTTT. Translated, it gives CASIYSGQGGNTIYF.

This clone showed up just once. The chain couples TRBV25-1 to TRBJ2-1, with a possible D match to TRBD2 (6 bases). Germline V gene sequence: CDR1 MGHDK, CDR2 SYGVNS. The CDR3 sequence is 16 residues long. V was clipped by 5 bases and J by 7 bases, with 21 bases between them. In DNA, the CDR3 is TGTGCCAGCAGTACCTGGGGGGACGACCTCCGGAATGAGCAGTTCTTC. Protein: CASSTWGDDLRNEQFF.

This clone has just one count. The rearrangement joins TRBV18 to TRBJ1-6, with a tentative D call TRBD1 (6 bases). Trimming cost V 3 bases and J 8 bases, with 14 bases left between them. CDR3 length equals 15 residues. Germline lookup yields CDR1 KGHSH and CDR2 LQKENI. The CDR3: CASSPSGQADSPLHF. In DNA, the CDR3 is TGTGCCAGCTCACCGTCGGGACAAGCCGATTCACCCCTCCACTTT.

The genes are TRBV20-1 and TRBJ1-6, with TRBD1 identical over 10 bases. Germline V gene lookup returns CDR1 DFQATT and CDR2 SNEGSKA (reference sequence). V lost 5 bases, J lost 8 bases, and 6 bases stayed unmatched. The CDR3 sequence is 14 residues long. The CDR3 nucleotides are TGCAGTGCTGGTGGGACAGGGGATCATTCACCCCTCCACTTT. This translates into CSAGGTGDHSPLHF.

The chain uses TRBV7-9 and TRBJ1-4, with 8 bases that match TRBD1. CDR3 length: 15 residues. Germline values: CDR1 SEHNR, CDR2 FQNEAQ (reference sequence). The V gene end was trimmed by 2 bases and the J gene end by 6 bases; junction bases not matched to a gene: 5. CDR3 nucleotides: TGTGCCAGCAGCTTATTCGGGGGACAGGATGAAAAACTGTTTTTT. Translation: CASSLFGGQDEKLFF.

The chain is built from TRBV30 and TRBJ1-5; D unresolved. Germline CDR1 reads GTSNPN; CDR2 reads SVGIG (reference sequence). The CDR3 is 14 amino acids. V was trimmed by 2 bases and J by 1 base, leaving 9 bases between them. The CDR3 protein is CAWSSGLSNQPQHF. The CDR3 DNA reads as TGTGCCTGGAGTTCTGGCCTGAGCAATCAGCCCCAGCATTTT.

The CDR3 protein is CAWRIGGDQPQHF. In nucleotides, the CDR3 is TGTGCCTGGAGGATCGGCGGGGATCAGCCCCAGCATTTT. The rearrangement links TRBV30 to TRBJ1-5; D gene uncertain. This CDR3 is built from 13 residues. Trimming took 3 bases from V and 5 from J, leaving 11 bases between them. Germline V gene data show CDR1 as GTSNPN and CDR2 as SVGIG (reference sequence).

V is TRBV5-1 and J is TRBJ2-3; maybe TRBD2 (5 bases). This CDR3 has 14 residues. Looked up from germline, CDR1 is SGHRS and CDR2 is YFSETQ. Trimming stripped 5 bases from V and 5 bases from J, with 15 bases between. CDR3 loop: CASRMQPGEDTQYF. The CDR3, as DNA: TGCGCCAGCAGGATGCAACCCGGGGAAGATACGCAGTATTTT.